The clone carrying this TCR beta chain has only one observation. Only in-frame clones appear in the TCRdb table, and some are missing; sequencing was by immunoSEQ multiplex PCR. Among about 1.5 million clones, 98% were seen once, and the ten largest hold 0.4% to 0.55%. Trimming stripped 0 bases from V and 1 base from J, with 7 bases between. CDR1 KGHSH and CDR2 LQKENI come from the germline V gene. The CDR3 consists of 15 residues. This entry is derived from a study of shared clonotypes between healthy human individuals. V gene TRBV18 combines with J gene TRBJ2-1; D uncertain. Specimen: naive CD4+ T cells sorted from blood. The subset here: CD45RA+ positively selected. The receptor was isolated from a young man in good health. The CDR3 loop reads CASSPPSRSYNEQFF. CDR3 sequence (DNA): TGTGCCAGCTCACCACCGTCGAGATCCTACAATGAGCAGTTCTTC. Together with reference TRBV18 and TRBJ2-1, the CDR3 gives the full variable domain: NAGVMQNPRHLVRRRGQEARLRCSPMKGHSHVYWYRQLPEEGLKFMVYLQKENIIDESGMPKERFSAEFPKEGPSILRIQQVVRGDSAAYFCASSPPSRSYNEQFFGPGTRLTVL.